This T cell receptor (beta chain) was sequenced for a study of blood T cell repertoires in COVID-19. Study-level background: COVID-19 samples collected from the United States, Italy and Spain covered acute and convalescent phases. Nucleic acid was either cDNA or gDNA, and it came from T cells, B-cell-depleted T cells, or PBMCs.

The ends lost 5 bases at V and 2 bases at J; junction bases unmatched: 3. The CDR3 has 14 residues. The V gene's germline CDR1 is SGHRS and CDR2 YFSETQ. Under the authors' procedure: Reference gene primer amplification in the assay estimated nucleated cell counts. Here immunoSEQ multiplex PCR was the method, and the copy in TCRdb shows in-frame clones only, minus some. That table is the source of V, J and clone size, and D and trimming were worked out from the DNA. The table has about 89,000 clones, 80% seen once. The sample holds many counts of this clone. V and J are TRBV5-1 and TRBJ2-5; TRBD2 matches 10 bases. This TCR was recovered from a woman aged 80 or older with acute or convalescent COVID-19. The specimen was peripheral blood. The CDR3 loop reads CASRLAGGQETQYF. CDR3 coding DNA: TGCGCCAGCAGGTTAGCGGGGGGACAAGAGACCCAGTACTTC.